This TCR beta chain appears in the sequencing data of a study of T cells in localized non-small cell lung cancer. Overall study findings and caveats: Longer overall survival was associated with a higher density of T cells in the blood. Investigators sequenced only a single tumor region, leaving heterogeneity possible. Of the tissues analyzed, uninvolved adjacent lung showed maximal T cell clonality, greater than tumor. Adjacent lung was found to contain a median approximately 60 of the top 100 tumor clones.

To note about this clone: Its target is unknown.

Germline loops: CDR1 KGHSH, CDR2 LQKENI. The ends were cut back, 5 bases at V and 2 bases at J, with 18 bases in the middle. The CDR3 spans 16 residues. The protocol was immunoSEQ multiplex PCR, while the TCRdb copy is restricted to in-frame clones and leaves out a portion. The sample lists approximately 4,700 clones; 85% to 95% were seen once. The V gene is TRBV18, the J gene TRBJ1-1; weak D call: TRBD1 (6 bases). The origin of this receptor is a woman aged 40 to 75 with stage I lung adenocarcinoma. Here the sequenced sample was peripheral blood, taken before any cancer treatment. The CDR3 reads CASSTNRDSTNTEAFF. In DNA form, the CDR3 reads TGTGCCAGCTCAACGAACAGGGATAGTACTAACACTGAAGCTTTCTTT.